Sequencing of this T cell receptor beta chain was carried out in a study of identical twins. Study observations and caveats: In cord blood, abundant beta clonotypes had fewer insertions; memory showed no trend.

With no exceptions, donors were healthy Caucasians. A universal primer site was incorporated via template switching, and the cDNA contained unique molecular identifiers. TCRdb itself ran the 5' RACE reads through MiXCR, one entry per CDR3 protein. Of 750,000 to 950,000 distinct CDR3 sequences listed, roughly an eighth are singletons. V dropped 8 bases and J dropped 4 bases, with 19 bases sitting between them. Germline V CDR1 and CDR2: SQVTM, ANQGSEA. This CDR3 comprises 14 residues. Only a few counts were recorded for this clonotype. What it recognizes is unknown. These data also featured in a second study, about yellow fever vaccine responses in identical twins. That investigation notes: Twins' vaccine T cell response reportedly seemed partly convergent, partly personalized.

The rearrangement joins TRBV29-1 to TRBJ2-3; weak D call: TRBD2 (6 bases). Sequenced sample: PBMCs. This sequence was found in a woman under 30 in good health. The CDR3 sequence: CSFRTIRISDTQYF. CDR3 DNA sequence: TGCAGCTTTAGGACTATCCGAATATCAGATACGCAGTATTTT.